The table lists the clone carrying this T cell receptor beta chain with a few counts. Using its own MiXCR run on the RT-PCR reads, TCRdb lists one record per CDR3 protein. The profile shows 550,000 to 750,000 distinct CDR3 sequences, 14% of them singletons. V gave up 3 bases and J gave up 4 bases; unmatched junction bases: 4. Germline V gene data show CDR1 as DFQATT and CDR2 as SNEGSKA (reference sequence). CDR3 size: 13 residues. This sequence joins TRBV20-1 and TRBJ2-3; 7 positions match TRBD2. The source material was memory CD4+ T cells from blood. This clonotype originated in a female donor in good health, serving as a healthy control. The CDR3 region is CSARRGNPDTQYF. CDR3 nucleotides: TGCAGTGCTAGGCGGGGGAACCCAGATACGCAGTATTTT.